The clone carrying this T cell receptor beta chain occurred a few times. Its target is unknown. This specimen comes from a study of T-cell reconstitution after alpha-beta-depleted transplantation in children. Points from the study as a whole: The origin of alpha-beta T cells about two months after transplant was reportedly several hundred expanded graft clones.

Unique molecular identifiers were incorporated into the prepared TCRbeta library. TCRdb re-called the PCR reads through MiXCR, storing one row per CDR3 protein. This repertoire shows approximately 520,000 distinct CDR3 sequences, about an eighth found once; its top ten account for around 15%. CDR3 length: 15 amino acids. V gave up 7 bases and J gave up 4 bases, with 19 bases separating them. This sequence joins TRBV12-3 or TRBV12-4 and TRBJ2-5; tentative D call: TRBD2 (5 bases). The TCR sequence derives from a female patient aged 2 to 10 who had a stem cell transplant for aplastic anemia, so the T cells may come from the graft donor. This specimen was PBMCs, mostly from graft donor cells, taken 180 days after TCRalphabeta/CD19-depleted stem cell transplant. The CDR3 DNA is TGTGCCAGCACCCTACTGAGGGTTCGGCCAGAGACCCAGTACTTC. Its protein is CASTLLRVRPETQYF.